This record covers a single T cell receptor (beta chain). What it binds is unknown. Only in-frame clones appear in the TCRdb table, and some are missing; sequencing was by immunoSEQ multiplex PCR. This repertoire shows some 200,000 clones, over 85% found once; its top ten account for less than 1.2%. CDR1 is SGHRS, CDR2 YFSETQ, per germline. CDR3 length: 15 amino acids. V dropped 6 bases and J dropped 3 bases, with 15 bases sitting between them. This sample was taken from a study of T cell responses to AZD1222 COVID-19 vaccine. Notes on the study in general: It should be noted that donors were predominantly white British and more often female, and clonal diversity was possibly underestimated.

The chain employs TRBV5-1 and TRBJ2-2, with D perhaps TRBD2 (5 bases). The clonotype originates from an adult who received the AZD1222 COVID-19 vaccine. Material: peripheral blood, obtained 28 days after the second AZD1222 dose. The DNA of the CDR3 is TGCGCCAGCAAGGAGCGAGCGGACGACACCGGGGAGCTGTTTTTT. This sequence encodes CASKERADDTGELFF.